The source of this TCR beta chain is a study of blood T cell repertoires in COVID-19. Overall study context: Sources were T cells, B-cell-depleted T cells, or PBMCs; the material itself was cDNA or gDNA.

This CDR3 is built from 14 residues. The germline gives CDR1 MDHEN, CDR2 SYDVKM. V was pared by 6 bases and J by 10 bases, with 5 bases of the junction left unmatched. Researchers sorted participants into cohorts using their self-reported clinical history. Sequencing was performed with immunoSEQ multiplex PCR; in TCRdb, only in-frame clones are kept and a portion is missing. There are approximately 140,000 clones in the sample; about nine tenths occur only once, and approximately 3.8% lies in the top ten. Sequenced material: PBMCs or T cells enriched from blood (not recorded which). This sequence joins TRBV28 and TRBJ2-6, with 11 bases fitting TRBD1. The receptor's source is a woman aged 40 to 50 who had been exposed to COVID-19. CDR3 in amino acids: CASRRTGGKNVLTF. In DNA form, the CDR3 reads TGTGCCAGCAGAAGGACAGGGGGCAAAAACGTCCTGACTTTC.